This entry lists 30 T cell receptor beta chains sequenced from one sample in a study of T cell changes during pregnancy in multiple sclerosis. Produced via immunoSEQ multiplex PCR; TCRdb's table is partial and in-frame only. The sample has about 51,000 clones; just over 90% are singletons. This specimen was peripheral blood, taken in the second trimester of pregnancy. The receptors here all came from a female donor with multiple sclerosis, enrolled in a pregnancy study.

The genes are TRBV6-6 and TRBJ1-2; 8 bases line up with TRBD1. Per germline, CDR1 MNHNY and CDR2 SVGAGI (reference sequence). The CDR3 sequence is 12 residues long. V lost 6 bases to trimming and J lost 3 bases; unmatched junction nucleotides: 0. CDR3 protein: CASRTGDYGYTF. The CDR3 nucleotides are TGTGCCAGCAGGACAGGGGACTATGGCTACACCTTC.

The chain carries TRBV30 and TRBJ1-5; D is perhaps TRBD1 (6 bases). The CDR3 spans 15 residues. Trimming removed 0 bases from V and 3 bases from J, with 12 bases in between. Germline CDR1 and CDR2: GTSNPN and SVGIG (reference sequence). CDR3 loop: CAWSVTGVFNQPQHF. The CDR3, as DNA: TGTGCCTGGAGTGTGACAGGAGTTTTCAATCAGCCCCAGCATTTT. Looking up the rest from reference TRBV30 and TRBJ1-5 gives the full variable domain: SQTIHQWPATLVQPVGSPLSLECTVEGTSNPNLYWYRQAAGRGLQLLFYSVGIGQISSEVPQNLSASRPQDRQFILSSKKLLLSDSGFYLCAWSVTGVFNQPQHFGDGTRLSIL.

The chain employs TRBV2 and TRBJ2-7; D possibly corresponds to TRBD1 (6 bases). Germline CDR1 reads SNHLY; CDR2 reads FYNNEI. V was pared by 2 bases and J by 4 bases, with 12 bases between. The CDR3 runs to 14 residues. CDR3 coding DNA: TGTGCCAGCAGTGAATACGGACAGAGGTACGAGCAGTACTTC. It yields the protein CASSEYGQRYEQYF. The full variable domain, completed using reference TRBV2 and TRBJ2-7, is EPEVTQTPSHQVTQMGQEVILRCVPISNHLYFYWYRQILGQKVEFLVSFYNNEISEKSEIFDDQFSVERPDGSNFTLKIRSTKLEDSAMYFCASSEYGQRYEQYFGPGTRLTVT.

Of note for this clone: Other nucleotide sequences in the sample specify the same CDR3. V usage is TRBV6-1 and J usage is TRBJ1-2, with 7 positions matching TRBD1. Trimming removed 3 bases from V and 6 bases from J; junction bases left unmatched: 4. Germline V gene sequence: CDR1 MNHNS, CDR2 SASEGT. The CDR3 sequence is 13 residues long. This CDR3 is CASSDNTGDGYTF. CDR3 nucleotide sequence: TGTGCCAGCAGTGACAACACAGGGGATGGCTACACCTTC.

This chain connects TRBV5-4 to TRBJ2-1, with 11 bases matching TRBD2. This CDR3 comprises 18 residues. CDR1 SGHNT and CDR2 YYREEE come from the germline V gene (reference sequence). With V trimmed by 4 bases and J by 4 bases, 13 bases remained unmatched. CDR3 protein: CASSGGLAANRGYNEQFF. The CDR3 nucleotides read TGTGCCAGCAGCGGGGGACTAGCGGCCAATAGGGGTTACAATGAGCAGTTCTTC.

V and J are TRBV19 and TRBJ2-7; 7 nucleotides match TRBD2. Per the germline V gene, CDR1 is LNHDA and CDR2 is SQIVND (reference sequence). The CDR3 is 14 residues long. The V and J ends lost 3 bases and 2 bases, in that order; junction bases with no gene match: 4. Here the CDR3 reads CASSMASGAYEQYF. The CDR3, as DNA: TGTGCCAGTAGTATGGCTAGCGGCGCCTACGAGCAGTACTTC.

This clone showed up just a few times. CDR3 bases: TGTGCCAGCAGCAGGGGACAGGGGGCAGATGGCTACACCTTC. Amino acids: CASSRGQGADGYTF. The rearrangement joins TRBV7-9 to TRBJ1-2, with TRBD1 matching 12 bases. V lost 5 bases to trimming and J lost 6 bases; unmatched junction nucleotides: 4. CDR1 is SEHNR, CDR2 FQNEAQ, per germline (reference sequence). This CDR3 is built from 14 residues.

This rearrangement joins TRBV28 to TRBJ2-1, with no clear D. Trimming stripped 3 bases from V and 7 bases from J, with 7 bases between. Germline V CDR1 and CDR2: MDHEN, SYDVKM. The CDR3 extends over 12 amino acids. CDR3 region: CASSFVGNEQFF. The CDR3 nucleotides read TGTGCCAGCAGTTTCGTCGGGAATGAGCAGTTCTTC.

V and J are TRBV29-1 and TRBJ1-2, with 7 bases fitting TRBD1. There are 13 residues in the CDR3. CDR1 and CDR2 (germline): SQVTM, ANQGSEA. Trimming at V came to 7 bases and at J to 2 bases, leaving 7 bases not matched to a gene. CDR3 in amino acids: CSATKTGNYGYTF. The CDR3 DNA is TGCAGCGCAACAAAGACAGGGAACTATGGCTACACCTTC.

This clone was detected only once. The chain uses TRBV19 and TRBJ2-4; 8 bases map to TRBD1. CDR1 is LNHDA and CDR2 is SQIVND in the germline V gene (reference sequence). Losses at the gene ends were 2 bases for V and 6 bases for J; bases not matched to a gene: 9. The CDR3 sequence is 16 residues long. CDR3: CASSIRQGRLGNIQYF. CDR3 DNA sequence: TGTGCCAGTAGTATACGACAGGGGAGGTTGGGAAACATTCAGTACTTC.

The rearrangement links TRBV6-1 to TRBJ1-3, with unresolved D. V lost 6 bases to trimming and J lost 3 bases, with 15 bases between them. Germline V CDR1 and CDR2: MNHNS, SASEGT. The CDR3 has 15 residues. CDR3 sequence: CASRENLVNGNTIYF. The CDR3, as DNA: TGTGCCAGCAGGGAGAATCTAGTCAATGGAAACACCATATATTTT.

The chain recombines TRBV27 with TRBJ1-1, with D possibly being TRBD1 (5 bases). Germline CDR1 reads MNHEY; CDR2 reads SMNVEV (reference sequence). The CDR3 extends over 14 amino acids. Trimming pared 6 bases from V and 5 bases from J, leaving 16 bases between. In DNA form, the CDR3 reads TGTGCCAGCAGCCAGATGCAGGGTCGGACTGAAGCTTTCTTT. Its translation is CASSQMQGRTEAFF.

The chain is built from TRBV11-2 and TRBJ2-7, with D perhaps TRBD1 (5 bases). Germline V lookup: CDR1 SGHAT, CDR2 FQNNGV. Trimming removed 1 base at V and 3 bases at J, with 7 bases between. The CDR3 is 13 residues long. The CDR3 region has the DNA TGTGCCAGCAGCTTAGTCCAGGGCTACGAGCAGTACTTC. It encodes CASSLVQGYEQYF.

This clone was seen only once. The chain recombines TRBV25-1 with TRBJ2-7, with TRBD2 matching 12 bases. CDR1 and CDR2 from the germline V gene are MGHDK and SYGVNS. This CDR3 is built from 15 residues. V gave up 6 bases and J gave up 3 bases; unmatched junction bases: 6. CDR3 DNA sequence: TGTGCCAGCAGCGCTAGACTAGCGGGAGTCTACGAGCAGTACTTC. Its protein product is CASSARLAGVYEQYF.

The CDR3 is CASSEAPGVYEQYF. CDR3 DNA: TGTGCCAGCAGTGAAGCGCCCGGTGTCTACGAGCAGTACTTC. This chain uses TRBV6-1 with TRBJ2-7; D gene uncertain. From germline, CDR1 is MNHNS and CDR2 SASEGT. This CDR3 is built from 14 residues. Trimming pared 0 bases from V and 3 bases from J, leaving 9 bases between.

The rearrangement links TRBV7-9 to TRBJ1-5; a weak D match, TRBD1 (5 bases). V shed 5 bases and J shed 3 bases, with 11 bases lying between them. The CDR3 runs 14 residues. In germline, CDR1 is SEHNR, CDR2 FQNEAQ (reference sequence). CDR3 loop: CASSPDSVNQPQHF. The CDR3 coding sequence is TGTGCCAGCAGCCCCGACAGCGTCAATCAGCCCCAGCATTTT. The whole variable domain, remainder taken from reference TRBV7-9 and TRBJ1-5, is DTGVSQNPRHKITKRGQNVTFRCDPISEHNRLYWYRQTLGQGPEFLTYFQNEAQLEKSRLLSDRFSAERPKGSFSTLEIQRTEQGDSAMYLCASSPDSVNQPQHFGDGTRLSIL.

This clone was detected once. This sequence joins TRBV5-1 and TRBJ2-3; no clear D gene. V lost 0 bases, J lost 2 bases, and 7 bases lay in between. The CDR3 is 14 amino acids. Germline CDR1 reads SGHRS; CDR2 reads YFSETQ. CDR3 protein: CASSLVSNTDTQYF. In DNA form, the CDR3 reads TGCGCCAGCAGCTTGGTGTCCAACACAGATACGCAGTATTTT.

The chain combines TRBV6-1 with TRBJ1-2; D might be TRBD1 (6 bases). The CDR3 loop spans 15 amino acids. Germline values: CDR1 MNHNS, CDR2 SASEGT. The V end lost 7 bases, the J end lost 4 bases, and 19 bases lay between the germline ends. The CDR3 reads CASTGDPLGAYGYTF. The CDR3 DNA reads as TGTGCCAGCACCGGGGACCCGCTGGGGGCCTATGGCTACACCTTC.

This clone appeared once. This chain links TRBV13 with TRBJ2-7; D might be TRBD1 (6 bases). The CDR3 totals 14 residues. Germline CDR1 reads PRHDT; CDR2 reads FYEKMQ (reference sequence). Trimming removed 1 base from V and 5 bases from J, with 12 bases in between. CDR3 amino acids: CASSLDRVAHEQYF. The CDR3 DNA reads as TGTGCCAGCAGCTTAGACAGGGTTGCCCACGAGCAGTACTTC.

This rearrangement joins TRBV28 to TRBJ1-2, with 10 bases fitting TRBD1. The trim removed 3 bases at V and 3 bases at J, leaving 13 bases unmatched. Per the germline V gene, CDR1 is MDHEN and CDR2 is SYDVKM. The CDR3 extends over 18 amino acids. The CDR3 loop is CASSFPRAGTGEDYGYTF. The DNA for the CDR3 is TGTGCCAGCAGTTTCCCCCGAGCCGGGACAGGGGAGGACTATGGCTACACCTTC.

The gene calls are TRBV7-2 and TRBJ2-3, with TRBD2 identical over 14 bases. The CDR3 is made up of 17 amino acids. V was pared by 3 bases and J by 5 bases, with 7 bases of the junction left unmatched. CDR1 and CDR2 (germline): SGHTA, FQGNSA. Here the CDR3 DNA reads TGTGCCAGCAGCTTTCAGACTAGCGGGAGGGGGAGAGATACGCAGTATTTT. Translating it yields CASSFQTSGRGRDTQYF. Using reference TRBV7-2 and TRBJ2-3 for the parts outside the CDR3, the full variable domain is GAGVSQSPSNKVTEKGKDVELRCDPISGHTALYWYRQSLGQGLEFLIYFQGNSAPDKSGLPSDRFSAERTGGSVSTLTIQRTQQEDSAVYLCASSFQTSGRGRDTQYFGPGTRLTVL.

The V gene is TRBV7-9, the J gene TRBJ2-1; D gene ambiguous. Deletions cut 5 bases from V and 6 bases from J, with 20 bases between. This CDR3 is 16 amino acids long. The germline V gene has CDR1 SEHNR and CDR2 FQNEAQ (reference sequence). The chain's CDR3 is CASSLETYSDGNEQFF. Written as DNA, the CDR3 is TGTGCCAGCAGCCTTGAGACTTATTCAGACGGCAATGAGCAGTTCTTC.

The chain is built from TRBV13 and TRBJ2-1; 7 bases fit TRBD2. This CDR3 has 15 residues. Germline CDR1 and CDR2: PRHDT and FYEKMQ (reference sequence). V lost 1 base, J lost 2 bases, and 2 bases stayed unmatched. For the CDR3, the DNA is TGTGCCAGCAGCTTAGAGGGAGGGCCCTACAATGAGCAGTTCTTC. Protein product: CASSLEGGPYNEQFF.

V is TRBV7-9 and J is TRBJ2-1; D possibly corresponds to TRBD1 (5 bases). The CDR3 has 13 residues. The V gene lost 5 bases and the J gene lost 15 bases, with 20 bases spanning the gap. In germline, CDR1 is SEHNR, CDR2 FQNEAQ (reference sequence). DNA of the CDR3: TGTGCCAGCAGCGACAGAATTGAATCTTCAATGTTCTTC. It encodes CASSDRIESSMFF.

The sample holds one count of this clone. In nucleotides, the CDR3 is TGTGCCAGCAGTTCGAGGGATGGCTACACCTTC. This gives the protein CASSSRDGYTF. The J gene is TRBJ1-2, the V gene TRBV28; the D is unclear. The length of the CDR3 is 11 residues. The V end lost 4 bases, the J end lost 6 bases, and 6 bases lay between the germline ends. Germline V gives CDR1 MDHEN, CDR2 SYDVKM.

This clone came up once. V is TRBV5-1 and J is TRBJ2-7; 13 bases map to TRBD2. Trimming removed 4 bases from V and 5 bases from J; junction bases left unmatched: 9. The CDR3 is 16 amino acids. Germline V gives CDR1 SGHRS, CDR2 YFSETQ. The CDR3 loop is CASSPTGLAGFNEQYF. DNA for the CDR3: TGCGCCAGCAGCCCTACGGGACTAGCGGGATTCAACGAGCAGTACTTC.

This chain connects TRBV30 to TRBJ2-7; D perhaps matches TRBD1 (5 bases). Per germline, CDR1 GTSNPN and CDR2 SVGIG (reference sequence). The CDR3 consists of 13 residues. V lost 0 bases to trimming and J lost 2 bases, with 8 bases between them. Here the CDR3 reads CAWSVQVAYEQYF. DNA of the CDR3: TGTGCCTGGAGTGTACAGGTAGCCTACGAGCAGTACTTC. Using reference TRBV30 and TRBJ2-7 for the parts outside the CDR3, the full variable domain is SQTIHQWPATLVQPVGSPLSLECTVEGTSNPNLYWYRQAAGRGLQLLFYSVGIGQISSEVPQNLSASRPQDRQFILSSKKLLLSDSGFYLCAWSVQVAYEQYFGPGTRLTVT.

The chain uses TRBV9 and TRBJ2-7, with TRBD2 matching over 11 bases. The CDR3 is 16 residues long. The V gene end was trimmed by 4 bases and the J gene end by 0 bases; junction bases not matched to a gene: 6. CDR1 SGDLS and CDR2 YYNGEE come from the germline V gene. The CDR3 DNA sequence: TGTGCCAGCAGCTTACGACTAGCGGGAAGCTCCTACGAGCAGTACTTC. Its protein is CASSLRLAGSSYEQYF.

Written as DNA, the CDR3 is TGTGCCAGCAGCGGTACAAGGGACAATCGTGGCGATGAGCAGTTCTTC. It codes for CASSGTRDNRGDEQFF. This chain joins TRBV27 and TRBJ2-1; the D gene is possibly TRBD1 (6 bases). The germline CDR1 and CDR2 sequences are MNHEY and SMNVEV (reference sequence). V was pared by 6 bases and J by 8 bases, with 23 bases between. The CDR3 sequence is 16 residues long.

CDR3 DNA sequence: TGTGCCAGCAGCTTGGTTCAGGCTAGCCGTTACAATGAGCAGTTCTTC. Residues: CASSLVQASRYNEQFF. The rearrangement links TRBV5-4 to TRBJ2-1; possible D gene TRBD2, 5 bases. The CDR3 contains 16 residues. Per the germline V gene, CDR1 is SGHNT and CDR2 is YYREEE (reference sequence). The germline V and J ends were trimmed by 0 bases and 4 bases, with 14 bases remaining between them.